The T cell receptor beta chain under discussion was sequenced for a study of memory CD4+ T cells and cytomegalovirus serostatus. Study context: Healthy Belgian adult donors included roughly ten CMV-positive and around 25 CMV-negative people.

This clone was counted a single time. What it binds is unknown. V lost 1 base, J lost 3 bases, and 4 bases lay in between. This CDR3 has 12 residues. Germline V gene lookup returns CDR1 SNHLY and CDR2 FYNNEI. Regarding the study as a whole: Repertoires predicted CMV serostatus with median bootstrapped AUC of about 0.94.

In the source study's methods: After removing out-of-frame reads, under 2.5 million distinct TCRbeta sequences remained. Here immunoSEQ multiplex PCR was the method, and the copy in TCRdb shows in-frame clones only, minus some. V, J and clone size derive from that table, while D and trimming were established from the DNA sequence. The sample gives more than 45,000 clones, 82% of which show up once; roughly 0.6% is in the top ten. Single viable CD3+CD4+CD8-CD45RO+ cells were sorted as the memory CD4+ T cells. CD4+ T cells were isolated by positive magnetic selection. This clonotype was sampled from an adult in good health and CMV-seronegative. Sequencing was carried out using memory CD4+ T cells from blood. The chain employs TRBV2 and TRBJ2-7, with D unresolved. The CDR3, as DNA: TGTGCCAGCAGTGAAGAGGGCTACGAGCAGTACTTC. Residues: CASSEEGYEQYF. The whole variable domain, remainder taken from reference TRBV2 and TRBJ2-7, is EPEVTQTPSHQVTQMGQEVILRCVPISNHLYFYWYRQILGQKVEFLVSFYNNEISEKSEIFDDQFSVERPDGSNFTLKIRSTKLEDSAMYFCASSEEGYEQYFGPGTRLTVT.